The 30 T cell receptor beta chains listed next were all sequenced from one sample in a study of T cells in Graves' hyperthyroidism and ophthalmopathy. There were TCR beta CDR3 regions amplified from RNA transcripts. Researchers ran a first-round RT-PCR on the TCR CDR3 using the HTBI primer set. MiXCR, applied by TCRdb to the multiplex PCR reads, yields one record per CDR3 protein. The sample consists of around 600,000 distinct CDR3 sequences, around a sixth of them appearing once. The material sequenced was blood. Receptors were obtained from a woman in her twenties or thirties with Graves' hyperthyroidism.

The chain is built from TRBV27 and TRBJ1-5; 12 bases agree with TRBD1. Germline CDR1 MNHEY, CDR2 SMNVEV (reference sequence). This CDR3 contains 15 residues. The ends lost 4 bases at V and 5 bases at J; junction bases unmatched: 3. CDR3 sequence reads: CASSSGTGGDQPQHF. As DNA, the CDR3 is TGTGCCAGCAGTTCCGGGACAGGGGGCGATCAGCCCCAGCATTTT.

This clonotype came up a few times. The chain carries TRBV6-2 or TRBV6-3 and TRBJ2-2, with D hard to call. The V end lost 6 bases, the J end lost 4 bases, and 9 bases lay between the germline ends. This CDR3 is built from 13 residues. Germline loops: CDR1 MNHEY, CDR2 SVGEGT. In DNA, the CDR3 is TGTGCCAGCAGCTCGACCGCCACCGGGGAGCTGTTTTTT. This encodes CASSSTATGELFF.

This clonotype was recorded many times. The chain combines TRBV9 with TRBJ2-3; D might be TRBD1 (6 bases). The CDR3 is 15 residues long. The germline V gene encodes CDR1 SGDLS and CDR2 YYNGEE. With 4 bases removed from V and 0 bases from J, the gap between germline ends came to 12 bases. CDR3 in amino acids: CASSTRDTSTDTQYF. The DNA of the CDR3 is TGTGCCAGCAGCACCCGGGACACCAGCACAGATACGCAGTATTTT.

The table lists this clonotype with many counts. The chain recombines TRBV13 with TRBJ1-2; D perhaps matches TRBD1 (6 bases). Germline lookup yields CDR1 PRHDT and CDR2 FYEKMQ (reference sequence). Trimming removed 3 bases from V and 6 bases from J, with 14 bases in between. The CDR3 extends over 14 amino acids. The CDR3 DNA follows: TGTGCCAGCAGCTTTGGTCCGGGGGCGGATGGCTACACCTTC. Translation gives CASSFGPGADGYTF.

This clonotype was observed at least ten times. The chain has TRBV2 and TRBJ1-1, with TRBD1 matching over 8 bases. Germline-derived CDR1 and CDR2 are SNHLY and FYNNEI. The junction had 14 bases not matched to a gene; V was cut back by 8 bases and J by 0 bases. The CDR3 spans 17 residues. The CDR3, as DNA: TGTGCCAGCGCCCCTCCCCCGGACAGGGTGATGAACACTGAAGCTTTCTTT. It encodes CASAPPPDRVMNTEAFF.

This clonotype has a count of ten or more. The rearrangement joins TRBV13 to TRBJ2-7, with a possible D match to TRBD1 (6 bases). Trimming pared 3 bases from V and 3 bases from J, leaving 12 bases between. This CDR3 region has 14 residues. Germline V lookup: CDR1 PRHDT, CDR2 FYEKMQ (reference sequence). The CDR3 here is CASSFKSRGYEQYF. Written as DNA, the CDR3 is TGTGCCAGCAGCTTCAAGTCCAGGGGCTACGAGCAGTACTTC.

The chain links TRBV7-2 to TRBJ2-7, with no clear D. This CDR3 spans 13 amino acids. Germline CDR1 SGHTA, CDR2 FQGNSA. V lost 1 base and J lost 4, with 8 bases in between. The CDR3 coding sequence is TGTGCCAGCAGCTTAGTGGTGGAGTACGAGCAGTACTTC. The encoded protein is CASSLVVEYEQYF.

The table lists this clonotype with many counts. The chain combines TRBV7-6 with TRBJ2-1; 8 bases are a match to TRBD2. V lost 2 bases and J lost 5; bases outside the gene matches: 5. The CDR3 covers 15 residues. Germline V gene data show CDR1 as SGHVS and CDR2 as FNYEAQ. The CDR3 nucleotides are TGTGCCAGCAGCTTAACCGGGGGGGTGGACAATGAGCAGTTCTTC. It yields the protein CASSLTGGVDNEQFF.

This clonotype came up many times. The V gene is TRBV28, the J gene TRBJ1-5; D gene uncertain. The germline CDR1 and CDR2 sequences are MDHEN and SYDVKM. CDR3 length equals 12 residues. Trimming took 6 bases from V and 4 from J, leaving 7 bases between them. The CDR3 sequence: CASRTMNQPQHF. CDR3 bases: TGTGCCAGCAGGACAATGAATCAGCCCCAGCATTTT.

The CDR3 is CASGTSGRSGGELFF. In DNA, the CDR3 is TGTGCTAGCGGGACTAGCGGGAGATCAGGCGGGGAGCTGTTTTTT. The chain uses TRBV7-7 and TRBJ2-2; 14 bases agree with TRBD2. The CDR3 is 15 amino acids. Germline assignment: CDR1 SSHAT and CDR2 FNYEAQ (reference sequence).

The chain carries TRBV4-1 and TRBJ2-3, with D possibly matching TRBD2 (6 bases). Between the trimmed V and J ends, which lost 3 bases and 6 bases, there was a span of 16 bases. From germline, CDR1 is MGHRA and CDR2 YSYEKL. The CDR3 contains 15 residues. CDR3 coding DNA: TGCGCCAGCAGCCAGGACTACCGAGGTATGGATACGCAGTATTTT. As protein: CASSQDYRGMDTQYF.

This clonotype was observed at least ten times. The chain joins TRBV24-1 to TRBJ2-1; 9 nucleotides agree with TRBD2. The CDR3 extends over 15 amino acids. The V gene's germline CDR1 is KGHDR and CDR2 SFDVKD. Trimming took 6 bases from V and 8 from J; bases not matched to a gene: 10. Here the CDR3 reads CATSRASSGIDEQFF. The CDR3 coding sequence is TGTGCCACCAGTCGCGCGTCTAGCGGGATCGATGAGCAGTTCTTC.

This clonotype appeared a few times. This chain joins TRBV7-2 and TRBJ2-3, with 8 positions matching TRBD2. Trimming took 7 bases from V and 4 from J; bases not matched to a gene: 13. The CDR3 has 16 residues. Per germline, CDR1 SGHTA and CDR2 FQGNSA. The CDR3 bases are TGTGCCAGCATCGGTTCTAGCGGGCCTAGCGCAGATACGCAGTATTTT. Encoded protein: CASIGSSGPSADTQYF.

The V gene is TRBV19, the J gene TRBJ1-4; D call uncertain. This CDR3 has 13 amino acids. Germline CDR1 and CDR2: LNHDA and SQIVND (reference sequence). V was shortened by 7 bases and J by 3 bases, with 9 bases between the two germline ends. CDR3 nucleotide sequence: TGTGCCAGTATGCGGACCTCTAATGAAAAACTGTTTTTT. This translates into CASMRTSNEKLFF.

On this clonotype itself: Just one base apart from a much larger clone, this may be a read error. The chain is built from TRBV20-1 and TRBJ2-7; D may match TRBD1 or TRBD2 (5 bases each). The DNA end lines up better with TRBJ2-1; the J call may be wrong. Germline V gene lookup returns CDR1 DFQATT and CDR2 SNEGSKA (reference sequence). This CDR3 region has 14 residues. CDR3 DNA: TGCAGTGCTAGAGATTCCGGGACCGATTACGAGCAGTTCTTC. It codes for CSARDSGTDYEQFF.

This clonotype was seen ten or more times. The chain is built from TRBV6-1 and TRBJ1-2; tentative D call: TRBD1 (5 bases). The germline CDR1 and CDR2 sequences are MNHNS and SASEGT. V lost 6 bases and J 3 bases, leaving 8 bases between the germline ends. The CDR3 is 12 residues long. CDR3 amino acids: CASRQTDYGYTF. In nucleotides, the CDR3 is TGTGCCAGCAGACAGACAGACTATGGCTACACCTTC.

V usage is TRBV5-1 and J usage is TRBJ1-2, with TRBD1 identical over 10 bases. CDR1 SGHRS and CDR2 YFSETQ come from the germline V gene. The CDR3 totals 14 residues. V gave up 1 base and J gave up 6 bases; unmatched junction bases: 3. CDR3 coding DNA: TGCGCCAGCAGCTTGAGCGGGACAGGGGATGGCTACACCTTC. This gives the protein CASSLSGTGDGYTF. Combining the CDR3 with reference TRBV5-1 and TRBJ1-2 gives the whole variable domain KAGVTQTPRYLIKTRGQQVTLSCSPISGHRSVSWYQQTPGQGLQFLFEYFSETQRNKGNFPGRFSGRQFSNSRSEMNVSTLELGDSALYLCASSLSGTGDGYTFGSGTRLTVV.

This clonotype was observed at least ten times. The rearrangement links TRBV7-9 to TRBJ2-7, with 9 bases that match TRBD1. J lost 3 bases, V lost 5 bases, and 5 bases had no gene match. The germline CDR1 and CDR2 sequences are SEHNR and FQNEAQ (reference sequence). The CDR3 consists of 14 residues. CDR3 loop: CASSVTGGFYEQYF. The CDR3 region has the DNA TGTGCCAGCAGCGTGACAGGGGGGTTCTACGAGCAGTACTTC.

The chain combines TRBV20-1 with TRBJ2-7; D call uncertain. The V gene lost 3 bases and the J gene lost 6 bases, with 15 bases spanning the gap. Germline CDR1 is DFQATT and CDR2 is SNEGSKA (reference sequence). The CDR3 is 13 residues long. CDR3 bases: TGCAGTGCTAGGTCGTCCCCGATGGGCGAGCAGTACTTC. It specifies CSARSSPMGEQYF.

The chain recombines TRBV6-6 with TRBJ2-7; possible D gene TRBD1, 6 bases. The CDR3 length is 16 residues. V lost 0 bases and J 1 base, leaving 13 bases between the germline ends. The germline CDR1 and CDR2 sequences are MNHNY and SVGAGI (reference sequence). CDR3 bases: TGTGCCAGCAGTTACTCGAGGCAGGGGCTTTCCTACGAGCAGTACTTC. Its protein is CASSYSRQGLSYEQYF.

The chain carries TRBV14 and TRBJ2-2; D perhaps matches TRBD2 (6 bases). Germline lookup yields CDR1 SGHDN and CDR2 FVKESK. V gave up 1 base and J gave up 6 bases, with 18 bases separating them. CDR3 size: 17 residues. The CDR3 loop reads CASSQVPRRGYPGELFF. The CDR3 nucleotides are TGTGCCAGCAGCCAAGTTCCCAGGAGGGGTTACCCCGGGGAGCTGTTTTTT.

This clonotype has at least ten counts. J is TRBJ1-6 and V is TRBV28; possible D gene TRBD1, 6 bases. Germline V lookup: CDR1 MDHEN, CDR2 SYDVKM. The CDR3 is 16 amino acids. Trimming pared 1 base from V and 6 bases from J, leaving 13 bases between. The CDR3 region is CASSLYGGEVNSPLHF. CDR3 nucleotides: TGTGCCAGCAGTTTATATGGGGGCGAAGTTAATTCACCCCTCCACTTT. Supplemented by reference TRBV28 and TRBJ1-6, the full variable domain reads DVKVTQSSRYLVKRTGEKVFLECVQDMDHENMFWYRQDPGLGLRLIYFSYDVKMKEKGDIPEGYSVSREKKERFSLILESASTNQTSMYLCASSLYGGEVNSPLHFGNGTRLTVT.

CDR3 amino acids: CASSQTSGRLASYNEQFF. The CDR3 DNA reads TGTGCCAGCAGCCAGACTAGCGGGAGGTTAGCTTCCTACAATGAGCAGTTCTTC. This rearrangement joins TRBV7-9 to TRBJ2-1; TRBD2 matches 13 bases. The CDR3 is 18 residues long. Looked up from germline, CDR1 is SEHNR and CDR2 is FQNEAQ (reference sequence). After removal of 5 bases from V and 1 base from J, the junction contained 8 bases not matched to a gene.

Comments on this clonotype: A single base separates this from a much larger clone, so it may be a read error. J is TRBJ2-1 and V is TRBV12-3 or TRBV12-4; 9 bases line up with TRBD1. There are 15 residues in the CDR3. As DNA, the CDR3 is TGTGTCAGCAGCCCTACGGACAGGGGAGGGGATGAGCAGTTCTTC. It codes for CVSSPTDRGGDEQFF.

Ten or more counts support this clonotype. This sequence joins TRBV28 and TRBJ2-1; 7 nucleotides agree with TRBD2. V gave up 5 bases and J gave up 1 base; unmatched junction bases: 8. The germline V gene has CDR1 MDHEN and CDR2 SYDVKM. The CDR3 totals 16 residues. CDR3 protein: CASSPGLAVSYNEQFF. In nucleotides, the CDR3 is TGTGCCAGCAGTCCCGGGCTAGCGGTATCCTACAATGAGCAGTTCTTC.

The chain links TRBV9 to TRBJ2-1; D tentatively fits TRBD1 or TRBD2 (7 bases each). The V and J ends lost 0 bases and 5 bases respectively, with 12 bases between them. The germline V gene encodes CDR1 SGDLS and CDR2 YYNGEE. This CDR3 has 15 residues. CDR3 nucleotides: TGTGCCAGCAGCGTAGAGGGGGGGACAGACAATGAGCAGTTCTTC. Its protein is CASSVEGGTDNEQFF.

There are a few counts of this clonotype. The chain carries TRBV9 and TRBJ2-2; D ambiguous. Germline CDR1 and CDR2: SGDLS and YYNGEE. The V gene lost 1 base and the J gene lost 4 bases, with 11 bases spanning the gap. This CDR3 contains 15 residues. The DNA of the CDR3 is TGTGCCAGCAGCGTATTCGAACGTATCACCGGGGAGCTGTTTTTT. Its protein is CASSVFERITGELFF.

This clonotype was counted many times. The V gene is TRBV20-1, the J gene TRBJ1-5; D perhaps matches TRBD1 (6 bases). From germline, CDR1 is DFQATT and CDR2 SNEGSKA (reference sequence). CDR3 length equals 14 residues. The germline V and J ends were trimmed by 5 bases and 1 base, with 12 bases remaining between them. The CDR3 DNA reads TGCAGTGCTTCCGGGGGGGGCAGCAATCAGCCCCAGCATTTT. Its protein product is CSASGGGSNQPQHF.

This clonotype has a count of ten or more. CDR3 bases: TGTGCCTGGAGTGTTGGAGGGGCAGCAAGGAACACTGAAGCTTTCTTT. Its protein is CAWSVGGAARNTEAFF. This rearrangement joins TRBV30 to TRBJ1-1; weak D call: TRBD1 (5 bases). CDR3 length equals 16 residues. Per the germline V gene, CDR1 is GTSNPN and CDR2 is SVGIG (reference sequence). Between the trimmed V and J ends, which lost 0 bases and 1 base, there was a span of 15 bases.

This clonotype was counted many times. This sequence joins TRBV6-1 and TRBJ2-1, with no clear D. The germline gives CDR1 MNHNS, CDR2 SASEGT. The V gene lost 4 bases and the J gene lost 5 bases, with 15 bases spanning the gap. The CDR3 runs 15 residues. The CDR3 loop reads CASSGPNRAHNEQFF. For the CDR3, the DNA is TGTGCCAGCAGTGGGCCTAACAGAGCCCACAATGAGCAGTTCTTC.